This TCR beta chain was identified in a study of cytomegalovirus exposure and HLA in healthy donors (dated by TCRdb to about 2017). As for the study more broadly: According to an earlier analysis of 550 to 700 of the donors, about 190 million T cells yielded approximately 120 million unique TCR beta sequences and about 300 Gb of sequence data. About 320 gigabases of sequencing data and around 87 million unique TCR sequences were included in an early release covering 550 to 650 HLA-typed donors. The genetic ancestry cluster associated with self-reported Caucasian donors included 81% of the 350 to 500 genotyped donors. The aim of the study was to test whether cataloging public T cell receptors could identify signatures of past pathogen exposure. Using immunosequencing, the study profiled T cell repertoires from about 620 subjects and related those repertoires to cytomegalovirus serostatus. Along with the approximately 700-subject first cohort, a separate validation cohort of over a hundred different subjects was used. To predict cytomegalovirus infection status, the study brought together high-throughput TCR immunosequencing, statistical association of individual TCRs with disease status, and machine learning. A later analysis re-examined previously published TCR beta repertoires from 610 or so donors and added high-resolution HLA genotyping to investigate patterns of TCR occurrence. In the later analysis, no new phenotypic data were used to find candidate immune exposures; instead, reliance was placed on TCR beta sequences and their occurrence across donors. An earlier analysis of approximately 500 of the donors applied high-throughput TCR beta sequencing to assess whether each TCR beta V gene segment acted as functional or pseudogenic. Alongside the repertoire data, information on donor age, sex, ethnicity and CMV serostatus was compiled. Genome-wide SNP genotypes for about 65% of the 666 donors were used in a later genetic analysis, which treated that subset as a discovery cohort. All discovery cohort repertoires had been generated using a single sequencing platform. HLA typing included class I and class II loci at four-digit resolution. Typing coverage differed by locus: A, B, C, DRB1 and DQB1 were typed in roughly 620-630 donors, DQA1 in about 510, DPA1 in around 580, and DPB1 in around 490. Four or five DR-DQ haplotypes were treated as single units for association and clustering because of strong linkage in the cohort. Across approximately 400 genotyped donors of the cohort, an average of 235,054 unique TCR beta nucleotide sequences per donor were sequenced, and approximately 19% of those sequences were non-productive.

On this clone: This receptor's antigen is unknown. No much larger clonotype is one base removed from it; base qualities were not supplied.

V trim: 6 bases; J trim: 10 bases; unmatched bases: 8. Based on the germline V gene, the CDR1 and CDR2 sequences are MGHDK and SYGVNS. From its cysteine to its phenylalanine, the CDR3 spans 14 amino acids. Kept here is only the CDR3 DNA, which spans 42 bases and is read in frame from base 1. The library was produced with the immunoSEQ multiplex PCR assay. For the multiplex PCR, a mixture combining 60 forward primers for TCR Vbeta segments and 13 reverse primers for TCR Jbeta segments was used. Amplification of the CDR3 region of rearranged TCR beta genes was performed with a multiplex PCR assay on genomic DNA. Amplified TCR beta libraries were sequenced as 87-base-pair reads on the Illumina HiSeq System. The authors processed their data as follows. In a later analysis, 77 million or so unique TCR beta chains were counted across the roughly 610 repertoires, and about 9.9 million of these chains were shared by at least two donors. A nearest-neighbor algorithm error-corrected the raw reads and collapsed the reads into unique sequences, merging closely related sequences to remove PCR and sequencing errors. To assign V, D and J gene segments, CDR3 sequences were aligned to IMGT reference sequences. For a sequence to be retained, a match of at least six nucleotides to both a V gene segment and a J gene segment was required. Rearrangements were classified as productive when the CDR3 lacked stop codons and remained in frame with V and J, and all other rearrangements were classified as non-productive. CDR3 was defined by IMGT convention, running from the second conserved V-encoded cysteine to the conserved J-encoded phenylalanine. The earlier analysis of about 590 of the donors excluded sequences that lacked an unambiguous match to a single V gene segment. In an earlier analysis of some 590 of the donors, a V segment was called functional when productive rearrangements were above 56.7%, and segregating when the standard deviation between donors exceeded 5%. A statistical classification framework was built to diagnose cytomegalovirus status from the catalog of TCR beta chain sequences. V and J gene assignment, in a later analysis, came from comparing TCR nucleotide sequences with IMGT/GENE-DB human TR gene sequences. In a later analysis, CDR3 sequences and most-parsimonious VDJ recombination scenarios were assigned using the TCRdist pipeline. In a later analysis, each TCR beta chain was defined by its CDR3 amino acid sequence together with its V-gene family, and reads without a unique V-gene family were excluded. As a way to deal with suspected cross-contamination and a sequencing artifact, a later analysis dropped 640 or so nucleotide sequences that were highly shared and had low generation probability. A later analysis calculated a clonal expansion index for each public chain from normalized within-repertoire ranks of inferred template counts. Generation probabilities in a later analysis came from a VDJ recombination model fitted to out-of-frame rearrangements, and those results were checked against IGoR. Hypergeometric tests were used in a later analysis to score TCR-TCR, TCR-HLA and TCR-CMV co-occurrence, with a repertoire-size bias correction applied to the TCR pairs. False discovery rates were estimated in a later analysis by permuting HLA or CMV assignments 20 times. A later analysis grouped co-occurring TCRs with DBSCAN, adding TCRdist sequence similarity when clustering within HLA-allele-positive subsets. For co-occurrence clustering, repertoires with fewer than 30,000 or more than 120,000 public chains were excluded, along with 4 to 6 repertoires with anomalous nucleotide sharing. TCRdb re-hosts the immuneACCESS table, in-frame sequences only. Its copies lack some clones; in the studies checked, an unresolved V gene accounts for under half of them, and the cause for the rest is not known. V and J calls and clone size come straight from that table; D and trimming were deduced from the DNA. The sample profile shows tens of thousands of clones; 50% to 75% of them were found once. The ten top clones hold 3.9% of the sample.

The cohort consisted of 650 to 700 healthy bone marrow donors. All cohort members were sampled while nominally healthy, although unrecorded immune exposures were likely present. The donor was CMV seronegative and was included in the group of over 300 seronegative cohort members. A peripheral blood sample was collected from each donor, and TCR beta sequencing was performed on peripheral blood mononuclear cells. The Qiagen DNeasy Blood Extraction Kit was used to extract genomic DNA from the blood cell samples. What the study reported, not specific to this receptor: Sequencing depth was assumed to be roughly uniform across donors in the presence/absence analyses, though that assumption may not hold. In a later analysis, TCR association rates were found to vary across HLA loci, with the most associated TCRs seen for DRB1 alleles and the fewest for HLA-C alleles. An earlier analysis of some 560 of the donors showed that most TCR beta V segments appeared in productive rearrangements either about 87% or about 30% of the time, which broadly matched IMGT annotations. In a later analysis, most CMV-associated TCR beta chains were found to appear HLA-restricted, with HLA associations seemingly driven largely by CMV exposure. At a false discovery rate of 0.05, a later analysis linked under 20,000 TCR beta sequences to specific HLA alleles. In vitro tests confirmed that three of the cytomegalovirus-associated TCR beta chains recognize cytomegalovirus antigens. According to a later genetic analysis, donors in an Asian-associated ancestry cluster had fewer N-insertions in productive TCRs than the roughly 670-donor mean. Because some donors lacked HLA typing at each locus, the association tests relied only on the typed subset. Strong co-occurrence of HLA alleles, especially DR and DQ, made assigning TCR associations to individual alleles difficult. The 87-base-pair reads could not distinguish some IMGT-functional V segments, including TRBV6-2 and TRBV6-3, so those segments were excluded. The study gave a list of some 150 TCR beta chains associated with cytomegalovirus. Cytomegalovirus status was reported to be diagnosed by the classifier with high specificity and sensitivity in both the original and validation cohorts. Linkage disequilibrium might explain the correlated functional status among segregating V segments, but an unknown experimental factor could not be excluded. In a later analysis, several top co-occurrence clusters were reported to appear linked to parvovirus B19, influenza, CMV and Epstein-Barr virus. The cohort was sequenced for TCR beta chains only, and without alpha or paired-chain data the features that could be detected were limited. An association between a missense DCLRE1C variant and V-gene and J-gene trimming of TCR beta chains was found in a later genetic analysis and replicated in an independent cohort. A further reported finding was that TCR beta sequences accurately predicted the HLA-A and HLA-B alleles for most subjects in the first cohort. In a later analysis, HLA-associated TCR beta chains showed more clonal expansion and lower generation probabilities than non-associated chains that were equally common. Immune exposure information for the cohort was limited to CMV serostatus. The sequencing pipeline was judged likely to have produced a cluster of highly shared sequence variants as a technical artifact. The authors suggested that the approach could potentially be generalized to other disease states and immunological phenotypes. Across donors, most TCR sequences were observed very rarely, whereas some public TCRs were present in many individuals. Some 15 rarely observed V segments, including chromosome 9 orphons, were excluded from the earlier analysis of a few hundred of the donors because counts were too low.

This clonotype was sampled from a man aged 30 to 45 in good health and CMV-seronegative. The sequence is built from TRBV25-1 and TRBJ1-6, with 8 central nucleotides matching TRBD1. The sample consisted of PBMCs. This receptor carries the CDR3 CASRYTGGDSPLHF. The bases are TGTGCCAGCAGGTACACAGGGGGGGACTCACCCCTCCACTTT.